The entry below describes one T cell receptor beta chain. No antigen is known for it. The data stem from a study of PD-1 blockade in classical Hodgkin lymphoma. Findings and caveats of the study: It was among complete responders that baseline diversity resembled that of newly diagnosed patients. Newly diagnosed patients reportedly had lower baseline TCR diversity than healthy donors. Reasons behind the repertoire differences stay unclear, perhaps disease activity or earlier therapy. Only CD4+ TCR diversity, not CD8+, had risen significantly by C4D1.

Time point reported: cycle 4 day 1 (C4D1), after five to seven weeks of nivolumab. There was relapse after autologous stem cell transplantation in every patient, and there was variation in brentuximab vedotin exposure. Repertoires were generated with immunoSEQ multiplex PCR, while TCRdb's copy carries only in-frame clones and drops some. There are tens of thousands of clones in the sample; over 75% occur only once, and about a sixth lies in the top ten. The source was peripheral blood mononuclear cells (PBMCs), collected before the fourth cycle of nivolumab. The clonotype comes from a human donor with classical Hodgkin lymphoma.

CDR3: CASRDSLQPQHF. CDR3 nucleotides: TGTGCCAGCAGGGACAGCTTGCAGCCCCAGCATTTT. This rearrangement joins TRBV2 to TRBJ1-5; tentative D call: TRBD1 (6 bases). Per germline, CDR1 SNHLY and CDR2 FYNNEI. The CDR3 covers 12 residues. With 6 bases removed from V and 7 bases from J, the gap between germline ends came to 10 bases.